The present entry profiles one TCR beta chain with its context. No antigen is known for it. The sample comes from a study of early T cells in non-severe SARS-CoV-2 infection. As for the study in general: Sequencing targeted bulk RNA from unsorted whole blood, leaving chains unpaired. Study-wide results and limits: Clonotype matching in VDJdb favored anti-spike CD8 responses and did not capture private and CD4 specificities.

Individual cDNA molecules received unique molecular identifiers during library preparation. Each CDR3 protein is one row after TCRdb ran MiXCR on the 5' RACE reads. The sample consists of tens of thousands of distinct CDR3 sequences, about 19% of them appearing once. The CDR3 loop spans 13 amino acids. V lost 0 bases to trimming and J lost 8 bases, with 9 bases between them. Germline V gives CDR1 SGDLS, CDR2 YYNGEE. The rearrangement joins TRBV9 to TRBJ1-3; D unresolved. The sequencing here drew on whole blood, taken at baseline. The receptor was derived from an adult who was a healthcare worker with PCR-confirmed SARS-CoV-2 infection or an uninfected control (not recorded which). The DNA of the CDR3 is TGTGCCAGCAGCGTAGTCCCAGGAGACACCATATATTTT. Residues: CASSVVPGDTIYF.